Sequencing of this T cell receptor beta chain was carried out in a study of T-cell reconstitution after alpha-beta-depleted transplantation in children. This clonotype was seen at least ten times. The target antigen is unknown. The CDR3 covers 13 residues. Trimming left V 6 bases short and J 1 base short, with 9 bases between. Germline V gene sequence: CDR1 LGHDT, CDR2 YNNKEL (reference sequence). Whole-study findings and limits: There were reportedly several hundred expanded graft clones from which alpha-beta T cells came about two months after transplant. T-cell counts and diversity at one year post-transplant came mainly from newly produced T cells. In some patients, recipient T cells and intrathymic progenitors surviving conditioning explained high day-60 diversity.

Unique molecular identifiers were incorporated during preparation of the TCRbeta library. TCRdb itself ran the PCR reads through MiXCR, one entry per CDR3 protein. The table records 140,000 or so distinct CDR3 sequences, about 9% of them present only once. The chain joins TRBV3-1 to TRBJ1-1; a weak D match, TRBD1 (5 bases). The sequenced sample was PBMCs, mostly from graft donor cells, obtained 180 days after TCRalphabeta/CD19-depleted stem cell transplant. This receptor was identified in a female patient between 2 and 15 years old who had a stem cell transplant for congenital amegakaryocytic thrombocytopenia, so the T cells may come from the graft donor. Written as DNA, the CDR3 is TGTGCCAGCAGAGGGACGTCGAACACTGAAGCTTTCTTT. It codes for CASRGTSNTEAFF. Variable domain in full (rest from reference TRBV3-1 and TRBJ1-1): DTAVSQTPKYLVTQMGNDKSIKCEQNLGHDTMYWYKQDSKKFLKIMFSYNNKELIINETVPNRFSPKSPDKAHLNLHINSLELGDSAVYFCASRGTSNTEAFFGQGTRLTVV.